The source of this T cell receptor beta chain is a study of cytomegalovirus exposure and HLA in healthy donors. CDR3 length: 16 amino acids. V was cut by 4 bases and J by 5 bases, with 20 bases left in between. The germline V gene encodes CDR1 SGHAT and CDR2 FQNNGV. Primers for the PCR totalled 60 Vbeta and 13 Jbeta. Produced via immunoSEQ multiplex PCR; TCRdb's table is partial and in-frame only. Here the sample spans 120,000 or so clones, 80% being singletons. On this clone itself: The antigen remains undetermined.

Broader study findings: Researchers reportedly found TCR beta sequences accurately predicted most subjects' HLA-A and HLA-B alleles. On later analysis, the bulk of CMV-associated TCR beta chains appeared to be HLA-restricted.

Sequences were obtained from PBMCs. This clonotype was obtained from a male donor in good health and CMV-seronegative. The chain recombines TRBV11-2 with TRBJ1-2, with D tentatively TRBD1 (5 bases). The CDR3 coding sequence is TGTGCCAGCAGCTCCTCAAGGCAGGGCCCTTGGTATGGCTACACCTTC. As protein: CASSSSRQGPWYGYTF.